The next 6 T cell receptor beta chains were all read from a single sample in a study of vaccination effects on CD4 cells after COVID-19. Sequencing in the ViraFEST assay came after antigen-specific CD4+ T cells had been expanded with viral peptide pools, which were used to stimulate PBMC. Upon completion of approximately ten days in culture, CD4+ T cells were isolated. Recipients of the vaccine had no prior SARS-CoV-2 infection and negative nucleocapsid antibodies. No antigen has been identified for these receptors. The data were produced by immunoSEQ multiplex PCR, yet TCRdb's version contains in-frame clones alone and is incomplete. The repertoire holds 20,000 to 25,000 clones, 55% to 75% seen once, with around 13% in the top ten. This specimen was CD4+ T cells from PBMCs cultured with HCoV-OC43 spike peptides, taken before COVID-19 vaccination. Subset indicated: HCoV-OC43 spike overlapping peptide pool stimulation. Receptors were obtained from a human donor who received a COVID-19 vaccine.

This chain connects TRBV14 to TRBJ2-1, with 11 nucleotides matching TRBD1. Germline CDR1 reads SGHDN; CDR2 reads FVKESK. The CDR3 runs 16 residues. The V segment lost 2 bases and the J segment 10 bases; nucleotides outside the gene matches: 10. The CDR3 DNA sequence: TGTGCCAGCAGCCAAATCCCGGGACAGGGGGATAACGAGCAGTTCTTC. This gives the protein CASSQIPGQGDNEQFF.

This clone was seen only once. This chain uses TRBV6-5 with TRBJ2-5, with 8 positions matching TRBD2. Germline V lookup: CDR1 MNHEY, CDR2 SVGAGI. With 3 bases clipped from V and 0 bases from J, the junction kept 3 bases outside the gene matches. The CDR3 runs 15 residues. The chain's CDR3 is CASSYGGGNQETQYF. CDR3 nucleotide sequence: TGTGCCAGCAGTTATGGCGGGGGGAACCAAGAGACCCAGTACTTC.

This clone was seen once. This chain connects TRBV7-8 to TRBJ2-5; 8 bases agree with TRBD2. The germline V gene encodes CDR1 SGHVS and CDR2 FQNEAQ. With V trimmed by 4 bases and J by 1 base, 8 bases remained unmatched. The CDR3 sequence is 16 residues long. This CDR3 reads CASSSLGRGVQETQYF. CDR3 in DNA: TGTGCCAGCAGCTCCCTTGGGCGGGGGGTCCAAGAGACCCAGTACTTC.

Only a few counts were recorded for this clone. The chain's CDR3 is CASSLLPTGTTEAFF. As DNA, the CDR3 is TGTGCCAGCAGCTTACTTCCAACAGGGACCACTGAAGCTTTCTTT. The chain couples TRBV7-9 to TRBJ1-1; D is possibly TRBD1 (6 bases). Between the trimmed V and J ends, which lost 2 bases and 4 bases, there was a span of 14 bases. This CDR3 contains 15 residues. Per germline, CDR1 SEHNR and CDR2 FQNEAQ (reference sequence). Full variable domain (outside the CDR3, taken from reference TRBV7-9 and TRBJ1-1): DTGVSQNPRHKITKRGQNVTFRCDPISEHNRLYWYRQTLGQGPEFLTYFQNEAQLEKSRLLSDRFSAERPKGSFSTLEIQRTEQGDSAMYLCASSLLPTGTTEAFFGQGTRLTVV.

A word on this clone: The junction differs from germline at one of its ends, possibly a read error. The rearrangement joins TRBV29-1 to TRBJ2-7, with TRBD1 as a possible D gene (5 bases). The CDR3 has 10 residues. Germline V lookup: CDR1 SQVTM, CDR2 ANQGSEA. Written as DNA, the CDR3 is TGCAGCGTTGAGAACGGGCTCAGGGTCTTC. This translates into CSVENGLRVF.

The chain combines TRBV27 with TRBJ2-5, with 10 bases identical to TRBD1. V was clipped by 4 bases and J by 5 bases; unmatched bases: 4. Germline CDR1 and CDR2: MNHEY and SMNVEV (reference sequence). The CDR3 totals 14 residues. The CDR3 reads CASSSDRGWETQYF. In DNA, the CDR3 is TGTGCCAGCAGTTCGGACAGGGGGTGGGAGACCCAGTACTTC.